This is a list of T cell receptor beta chains from one sample in a study of human T cells and chemical hapten exposure. TCRdb re-analysed the RACE reads in MiXCR, keeping a single row per CDR3 protein. The data show about 68,000 distinct CDR3 sequences, approximately 9.9% seen once. Specimen: whole blood, collected in connection with sensitization to the hapten diphenylcyclopropenone (DPC). The receptors stem from a woman aged 45-60 years with alopecia areata. Some clones in this sample may be carry-over from other donors' samples. CDR3s leave out the opening cysteine and the closing phenylalanine or tryptophan.

j_gene	v_gene	CDR3aa
TRBJ1-5	TRBV20-1	SASPSTANSNQPQH
TRBJ1-6	TRBV4-3	ASSQKTGTSNSPLH
TRBJ2-3	TRBV28	ASSSPSGDTDTQY
TRBJ2-1	TRBV29-1	SQQGARNEQF
TRBJ2-1	TRBV9	ASNRAGGYNEQF
TRBJ2-2	TRBV18	ASSNTGELF
TRBJ1-3	TRBV20-1	SGGDRGSGNTIY
TRBJ1-5	TRBV12-5	ASGPGPGKGNQPQH
TRBJ1-6	TRBV9	ASSVSGQINSPLH
TRBJ1-1	TRBV7-9	ASSLSDSMNTEAF
TRBJ2-1	TRBV2	ASSGGYSYNEQF
TRBJ2-1	TRBV28	ASSLWAVVPLGEQF
TRBJ2-1	TRBV11-1	ASSTRTSGNNEQF
TRBJ2-5	TRBV28	ASSPRNAEVGTQY
TRBJ1-2	TRBV7-2	ASSLGPESGGYT
TRBJ2-1	TRBV6-2/TRBV6-3	ASSYTPGLAGGPYNEQF
TRBJ2-1	TRBV7-2	ASSLEAVSYNEQF
TRBJ1-5	TRBV24-1	ATSDSGTPIRPQH
TRBJ1-2	TRBV29-1	SVLTGLHNAGYT
TRBJ2-7	TRBV11-2	ASSPGLAYEQY
TRBJ2-3	TRBV20-1	SLRRGADTQY
TRBJ2-1	TRBV20-1	SAAGTVHSQF
TRBJ2-7	TRBV13	ASSTTGQVRYEQY
TRBJ2-3	TRBV29-1	STVRDTQY
TRBJ2-1	TRBV11-2	ASSATSGASNEQF
TRBJ2-7	TRBV25-1	ASSISSPYEQY
TRBJ1-1	TRBV7-3	ASSLSLTGTYTEAF